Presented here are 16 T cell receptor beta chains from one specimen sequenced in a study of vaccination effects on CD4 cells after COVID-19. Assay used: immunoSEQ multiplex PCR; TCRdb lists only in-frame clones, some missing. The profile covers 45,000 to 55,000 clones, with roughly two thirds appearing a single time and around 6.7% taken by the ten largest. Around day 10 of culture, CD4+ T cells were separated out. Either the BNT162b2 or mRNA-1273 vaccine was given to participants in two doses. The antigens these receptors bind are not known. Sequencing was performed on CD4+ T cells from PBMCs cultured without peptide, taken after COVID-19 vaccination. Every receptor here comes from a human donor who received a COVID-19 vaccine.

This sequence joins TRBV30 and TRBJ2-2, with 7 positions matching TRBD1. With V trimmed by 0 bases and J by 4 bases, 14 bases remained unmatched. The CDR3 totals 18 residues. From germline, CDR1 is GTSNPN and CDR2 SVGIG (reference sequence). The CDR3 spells CAWSVLSFGTVLTGELFF. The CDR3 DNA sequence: TGTGCCTGGAGTGTACTAAGCTTCGGGACAGTACTCACCGGGGAGCTGTTTTTT.

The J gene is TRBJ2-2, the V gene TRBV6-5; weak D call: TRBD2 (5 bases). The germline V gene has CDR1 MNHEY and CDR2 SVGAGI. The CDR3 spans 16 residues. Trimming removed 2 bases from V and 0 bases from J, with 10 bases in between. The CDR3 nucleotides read TGTGCCAGCAGTTACAGGCGGGCGCCGAACACCGGGGAGCTGTTTTTT. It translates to CASSYRRAPNTGELFF.

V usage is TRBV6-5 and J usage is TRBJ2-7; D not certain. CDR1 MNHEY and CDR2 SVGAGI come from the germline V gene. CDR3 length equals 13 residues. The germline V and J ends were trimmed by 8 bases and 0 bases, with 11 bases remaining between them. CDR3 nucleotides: TGTGCCAGCTCGAGACTTGACTCCTACGAGCAGTACTTC. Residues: CASSRLDSYEQYF.

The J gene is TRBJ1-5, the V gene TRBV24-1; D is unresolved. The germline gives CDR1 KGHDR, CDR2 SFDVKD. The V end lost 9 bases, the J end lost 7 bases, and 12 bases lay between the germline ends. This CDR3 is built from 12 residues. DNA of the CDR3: TGTGCCACCTCAACGGGGTCGCAGCCCCAGCATTTT. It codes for CATSTGSQPQHF.

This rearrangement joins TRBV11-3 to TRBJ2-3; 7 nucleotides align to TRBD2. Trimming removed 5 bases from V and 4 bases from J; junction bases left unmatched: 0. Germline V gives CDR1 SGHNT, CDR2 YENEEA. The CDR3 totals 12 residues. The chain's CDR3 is CASSGRADTQYF. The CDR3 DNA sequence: TGTGCCAGCAGCGGGAGGGCAGATACGCAGTATTTT.

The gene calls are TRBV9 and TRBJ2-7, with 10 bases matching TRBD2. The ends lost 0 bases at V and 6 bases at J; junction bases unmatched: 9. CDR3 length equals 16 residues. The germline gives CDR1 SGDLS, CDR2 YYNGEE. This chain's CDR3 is CASSVAAGGRLAEQYF. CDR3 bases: TGTGCCAGCAGCGTAGCAGCGGGAGGGCGGTTGGCCGAGCAGTACTTC.

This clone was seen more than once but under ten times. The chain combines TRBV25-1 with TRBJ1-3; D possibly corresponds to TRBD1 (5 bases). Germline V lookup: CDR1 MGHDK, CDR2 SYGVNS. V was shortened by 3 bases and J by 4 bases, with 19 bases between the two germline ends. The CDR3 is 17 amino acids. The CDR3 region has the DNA TGTGCCAGCAGTGACCACCCCGGGGGAGCGAGCGGAAACACCATATATTTT. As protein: CASSDHPGGASGNTIYF.

The CDR3 region is CASSLQGPGELFF. In nucleotides, the CDR3 is TGTGCCAGCAGCCTACAGGGCCCCGGGGAGCTGTTTTTT. The genes are TRBV14 and TRBJ2-2, with D possibly matching TRBD1 (6 bases). Trimming cost V 4 bases and J 6 bases, with 9 bases left between them. The germline V gene encodes CDR1 SGHDN and CDR2 FVKESK. There are 13 residues in the CDR3.

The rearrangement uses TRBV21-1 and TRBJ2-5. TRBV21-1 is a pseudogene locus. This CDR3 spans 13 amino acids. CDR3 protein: CASSKGEGETQYF. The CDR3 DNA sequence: TGTGCCAGCAGCAAGGGGGAAGGAGAGACCCAGTACTTC.

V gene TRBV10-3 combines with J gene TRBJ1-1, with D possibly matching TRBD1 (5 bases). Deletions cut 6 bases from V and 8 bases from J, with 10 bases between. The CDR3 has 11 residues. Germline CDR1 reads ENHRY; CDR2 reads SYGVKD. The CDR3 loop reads CAIRTQEEAFF. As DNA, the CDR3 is TGTGCCATCAGGACACAGGAGGAAGCTTTCTTT.

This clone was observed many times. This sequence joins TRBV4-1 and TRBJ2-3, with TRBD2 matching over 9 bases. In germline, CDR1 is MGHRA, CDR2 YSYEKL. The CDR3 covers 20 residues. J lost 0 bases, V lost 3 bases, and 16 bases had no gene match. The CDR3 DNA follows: TGCGCCAGCAGCCAGCCCCCCTTGGTAGCGGGAGCACCTAGCACAGATACGCAGTATTTT. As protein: CASSQPPLVAGAPSTDTQYF.

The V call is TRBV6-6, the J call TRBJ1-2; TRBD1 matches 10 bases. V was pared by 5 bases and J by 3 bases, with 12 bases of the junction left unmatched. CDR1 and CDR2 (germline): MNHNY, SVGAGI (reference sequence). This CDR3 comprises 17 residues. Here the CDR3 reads CASSPIWTGGGYYGYTF. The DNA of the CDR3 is TGTGCCAGCAGTCCGATTTGGACAGGGGGGGGGTACTATGGCTACACCTTC.

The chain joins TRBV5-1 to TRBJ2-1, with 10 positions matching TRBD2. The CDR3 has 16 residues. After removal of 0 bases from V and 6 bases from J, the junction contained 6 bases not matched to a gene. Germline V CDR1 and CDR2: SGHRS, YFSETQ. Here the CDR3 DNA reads TGCGCCAGCAGCTTGGACGCCAGCGGGAGGGCCAATGAGCAGTTCTTC. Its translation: CASSLDASGRANEQFF. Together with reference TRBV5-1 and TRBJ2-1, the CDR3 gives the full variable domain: KAGVTQTPRYLIKTRGQQVTLSCSPISGHRSVSWYQQTPGQGLQFLFEYFSETQRNKGNFPGRFSGRQFSNSRSEMNVSTLELGDSALYLCASSLDASGRANEQFFGPGTRLTVL.

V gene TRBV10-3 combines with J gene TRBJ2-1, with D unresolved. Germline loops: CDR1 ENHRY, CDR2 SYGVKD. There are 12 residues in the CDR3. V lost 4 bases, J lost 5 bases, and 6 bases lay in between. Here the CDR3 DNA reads TGTGCCATCAGTGTCCGCGACAATGAGCAGTTCTTC. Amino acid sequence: CAISVRDNEQFF.

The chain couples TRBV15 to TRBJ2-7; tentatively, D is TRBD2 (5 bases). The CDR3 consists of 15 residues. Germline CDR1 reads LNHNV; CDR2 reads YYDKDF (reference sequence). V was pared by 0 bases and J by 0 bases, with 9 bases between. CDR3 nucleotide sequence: TGTGCCACCAGCAGAGATCCCGGGGACTCCTACGAGCAGTACTTC. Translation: CATSRDPGDSYEQYF.

CDR3 loop: CASSFLWTSDGKQETQYF. Written as DNA, the CDR3 is TGTGCCAGCAGTTTTTTATGGACTAGCGATGGGAAACAAGAGACCCAGTACTTC. This chain joins TRBV28 and TRBJ2-5, with 9 bases that match TRBD2. CDR1 and CDR2 (germline): MDHEN, SYDVKM. This CDR3 contains 18 residues. J gave up 2 bases and V 3 bases, and 13 bases lay outside the gene matches.